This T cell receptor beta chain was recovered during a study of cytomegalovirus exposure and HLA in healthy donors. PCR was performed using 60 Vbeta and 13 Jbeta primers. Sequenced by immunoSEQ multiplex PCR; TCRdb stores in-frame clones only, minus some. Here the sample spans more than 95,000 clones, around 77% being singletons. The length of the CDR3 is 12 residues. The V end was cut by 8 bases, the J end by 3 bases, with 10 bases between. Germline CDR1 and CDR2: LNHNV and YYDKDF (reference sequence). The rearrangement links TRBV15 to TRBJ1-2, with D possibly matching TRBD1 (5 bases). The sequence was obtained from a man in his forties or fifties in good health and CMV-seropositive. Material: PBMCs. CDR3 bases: TGTGCCACCGCCGGGGGATACTATGGCTACACCTTC. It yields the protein CATAGGYYGYTF.